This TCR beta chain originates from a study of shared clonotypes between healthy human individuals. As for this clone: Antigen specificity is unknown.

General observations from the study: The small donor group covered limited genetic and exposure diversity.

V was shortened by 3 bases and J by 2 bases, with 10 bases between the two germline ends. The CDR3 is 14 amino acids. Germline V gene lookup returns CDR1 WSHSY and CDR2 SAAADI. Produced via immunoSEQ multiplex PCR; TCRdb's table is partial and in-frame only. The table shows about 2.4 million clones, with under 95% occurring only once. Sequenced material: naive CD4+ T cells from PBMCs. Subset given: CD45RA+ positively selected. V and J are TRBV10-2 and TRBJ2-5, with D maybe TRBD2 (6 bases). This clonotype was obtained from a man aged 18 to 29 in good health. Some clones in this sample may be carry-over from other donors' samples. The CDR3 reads CASSDSSAQETQYF. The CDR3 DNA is TGCGCCAGCAGTGACTCTAGCGCACAAGAGACCCAGTACTTC.